Presented here are 19 T cell receptor beta chains from one specimen sequenced in a study of immune heterogeneity within non-small cell lung tumors. With roughly 600 ng used per sample, the template was genomic DNA from bulk tumor. Surgical sampling yielded several biopsies per primary tumor (spaced far apart). The patients were newly diagnosed with non-small cell lung cancer, had not been treated, and had curative surgery. Multiplex PCR amplified TCR beta CDR3 with 32 V and 13 J primers. TCRdb passed the multiplex PCR reads through MiXCR, listing each CDR3 protein once. The data contain about 11,000 distinct CDR3 sequences, under 30% of them singletons. The specimen was lung tumor tissue. The receptors derive from a woman aged 55-75 years with non-small cell lung cancer.

This chain uses TRBV29-1 with TRBJ2-7; the match to TRBD1 covers 8 bases. V dropped 8 bases and J dropped 3; count of bases not matched to a gene: 9. CDR3 length: 13 amino acids. Germline assignment: CDR1 SQVTM and CDR2 ANQGSEA. CDR3 region: CSYRDRSNYEQYF. CDR3 DNA: TGCAGCTACCGGGACAGGTCTAACTACGAGCAGTACTTC.

This clonotype was seen repeatedly, ten times or more. The genes are TRBV9 and TRBJ2-7; tentatively, D is TRBD2 (5 bases). The CDR3 consists of 15 residues. Trimming left V 3 bases short and J 0 bases short, with 13 bases between. The germline V gene encodes CDR1 SGDLS and CDR2 YYNGEE. CDR3 sequence (DNA): TGTGCCAGCAGCGAAGGATCAAGCGGCTCCTACGAGCAGTACTTC. Translated: CASSEGSSGSYEQYF.

This clonotype is categorized as medium-sized (0.01 to 0.1%). The chain couples TRBV20-1 to TRBJ2-7, with D uncertain. Between the trimmed V and J ends, which lost 3 bases and 2 bases, there was a span of 8 bases. Germline V gene sequence: CDR1 DFQATT, CDR2 SNEGSKA (reference sequence). The CDR3 consists of 12 residues. The CDR3 nucleotides read TGCAGTGCTAGGGCAGAACCCTACGAGCAGTACTTC. Its translation is CSARAEPYEQYF.

This clonotype is medium-sized in the sample. The chain employs TRBV5-1 and TRBJ2-1; D ambiguous. CDR3 length equals 16 residues. CDR1 is SGHRS and CDR2 is YFSETQ in the germline V gene. V was shortened by 0 bases and J by 5 bases, with 15 bases between the two germline ends. The CDR3 loop reads CASSLEQLARDNEQFF. The CDR3 DNA reads as TGCGCCAGCAGCTTGGAGCAATTAGCCCGCGACAATGAGCAGTTCTTC.

By frequency in the sample, this clonotype is medium-sized. The chain couples TRBV2 to TRBJ2-7; tentative D call: TRBD1 (5 bases). Trimming pared 2 bases from V and 5 bases from J, leaving 10 bases between. The CDR3 covers 13 residues. Looked up from germline, CDR1 is SNHLY and CDR2 is FYNNEI. The DNA for the CDR3 is TGTGCCAGCAGTGAACAGGGTTTTAACGAGCAGTACTTC. Translated, it gives CASSEQGFNEQYF. The full variable domain, rest sourced from reference TRBV2 and TRBJ2-7, is EPEVTQTPSHQVTQMGQEVILRCVPISNHLYFYWYRQILGQKVEFLVSFYNNEISEKSEIFDDQFSVERPDGSNFTLKIRSTKLEDSAMYFCASSEQGFNEQYFGPGTRLTVT.

This clonotype was counted between two and nine times. The J gene is TRBJ2-3, the V gene TRBV19, with 9 bases lining up with TRBD2. V shed 7 bases, J shed 3 bases, and the junction held 2 bases outside the gene matches. The CDR3 has 13 amino acids. Per the germline V gene, CDR1 is LNHDA and CDR2 is SQIVND (reference sequence). For the CDR3, the DNA is TGTGCCAGTAATAGCGGGAGAACAGATACGCAGTATTTT. It specifies CASNSGRTDTQYF.

J is TRBJ1-2 and V is TRBV20-1; D possibly corresponds to TRBD1 (5 bases). The CDR3 has 13 residues. Deletions cut 2 bases from V and 5 bases from J, with 12 bases between. CDR1 is DFQATT, CDR2 SNEGSKA, per germline (reference sequence). The CDR3 loop is CSARHRWGYGYTF. In DNA form, the CDR3 reads TGCAGTGCTAGACATCGATGGGGGTATGGCTACACCTTC.

Remarks on this clonotype: Possible read error: a much larger clone is one base away. This likely comes from a read error, as the CDR3 has no conserved phenylalanine or tryptophan at its end. The chain carries TRBV30 and TRBJ2-1; D is unresolved. Germline CDR1 reads GTSNPN; CDR2 reads SVGIG (reference sequence). V gave up 7 bases and J gave up 7 bases, with 14 bases separating them. The CDR3 covers 12 residues. The CDR3 reads CAYAASFNEQFL. In nucleotides, the CDR3 is TGTGCCTACGCGGCTAGTTTTAATGAGCAGTTCTTG.

This clonotype was seen more than once but under ten times. V gene TRBV9 combines with J gene TRBJ2-1; a possible D gene is TRBD2 (6 bases). The CDR3 runs 15 residues. V was clipped by 0 bases and J by 4 bases, with 11 bases between them. Germline assignment: CDR1 SGDLS and CDR2 YYNGEE. In DNA form, the CDR3 reads TGTGCCAGCAGCGTAGTTGTTAGCGGATACAATGAGCAGTTCTTC. Residues: CASSVVVSGYNEQFF.

This chain links TRBV28 with TRBJ2-1, with 15 positions matching TRBD2. The CDR3 has 16 residues. Germline V CDR1 and CDR2: MDHEN, SYDVKM. With V trimmed by 5 bases and J by 9 bases, 8 bases remained unmatched. The CDR3 bases are TGTGCCAGCAGTCGTCGGACTAGCGGGAGGGGGGGTGAGCAGTTCTTC. Its protein is CASSRRTSGRGGEQFF.

The gene calls are TRBV4-3 and TRBJ2-3; no definite D call. This CDR3 has 14 residues. V was cut by 0 bases and J by 3 bases, with 7 bases left in between. CDR1 and CDR2 from the germline V gene are LGHNA and YSLEER. CDR3 bases: TGCGCCAGCAGCCAAGACGCCAGGACAGATACGCAGTATTTT. This encodes CASSQDARTDTQYF.

There are many counts of this clonotype. The rearrangement links TRBV7-9 to TRBJ1-3; 8 bases align to TRBD1. V shed 5 bases and J 0 bases; nucleotides not matched to a gene: 18. Germline V gene data show CDR1 as SEHNR and CDR2 as FQNEAQ (reference sequence). This CDR3 is 20 amino acids long. CDR3 residues: CASSPGATGANTNSGNTIYF. In nucleotides, the CDR3 is TGTGCCAGCAGCCCGGGGGCGACAGGGGCCAATACCAACTCTGGAAACACCATATATTTT.

The chain uses TRBV7-2 and TRBJ2-5; 7 positions match TRBD1. The germline V gene encodes CDR1 SGHTA and CDR2 FQGNSA. The CDR3 is made up of 14 amino acids. J lost 1 base, V lost 6 bases, and 5 bases had no gene match. This CDR3 is CASRQWDSQETQYF. Written as DNA, the CDR3 is TGTGCCAGCAGACAATGGGACAGCCAAGAGACCCAGTACTTC.

This clonotype is termed medium-sized. V usage is TRBV6-1 and J usage is TRBJ2-3, with D possibly being TRBD1 (6 bases). Germline V lookup: CDR1 MNHNS, CDR2 SASEGT. This CDR3 spans 16 amino acids. The V end lost 4 bases, the J end lost 1 base, and 15 bases lay between the germline ends. The CDR3 DNA reads as TGTGCCAGCAGTGTTTCTTCAGGGGCTGGCACAGATACGCAGTATTTT. It is translated as CASSVSSGAGTDTQYF.

V and J are TRBV7-9 and TRBJ2-1; TRBD1 matches 7 bases. After removal of 4 bases from V and 14 bases from J, the junction contained 5 bases not matched to a gene. This CDR3 is 11 amino acids long. Germline assignment: CDR1 SEHNR and CDR2 FQNEAQ (reference sequence). CDR3 nucleotides: TGTGCCAGCAGCTCCGACAGGGTAGAGTTCTTC. Encoded protein: CASSSDRVEFF.

In its sample, this clonotype ranks as medium-sized (0.01 to 0.1%). The chain joins TRBV28 to TRBJ1-2, with 7 bases aligning to TRBD1. V was pared by 10 bases and J by 0 bases, with 11 bases of the junction left unmatched. The CDR3 extends over 15 amino acids. The V gene's germline CDR1 is MDHEN and CDR2 SYDVKM. The CDR3 DNA follows: TGTGCCACGCACCGGGACAGTCGGTCTAACTATGGCTACACCTTC. Amino acids: CATHRDSRSNYGYTF.

This clonotype occurred a few times. V usage is TRBV4-2 and J usage is TRBJ2-4; 10 nucleotides match TRBD1. The CDR3 consists of 16 residues. CDR1 and CDR2 (germline): LGHNA, YNFKEQ. Trimming cost V 3 bases and J 7 bases; bases outside gene matches: 9. The CDR3 sequence is CASSQGSGTGVNIQYF. In DNA, the CDR3 is TGTGCCAGCAGCCAGGGATCCGGGACAGGGGTGAACATTCAGTACTTC.

A remark on this clonotype: The conserved closing phenylalanine or tryptophan is absent in this CDR3, likely reflecting a read error. The rearrangement links TRBV9 to TRBJ2-7, with 14 bases fitting TRBD2. The CDR3 runs 15 residues. Germline V gene data show CDR1 as SGDLS and CDR2 as YYNGEE. With 4 bases clipped from V and 3 bases from J, the junction kept 3 bases outside the gene matches. CDR3 region: CASSTGTSGSYEQYL. DNA for the CDR3: TGTGCCAGCAGCACCGGGACTAGCGGGAGCTACGAGCAGTACTTA.

Points on this clonotype: A much larger clone differs from this one at a single base, so this may be a read error. This chain joins TRBV20-1 and TRBJ1-6; no clear D. The CDR3 is 13 amino acids. Germline V CDR1 and CDR2: DFQATT, SNEGSKA (reference sequence). The DNA of the CDR3 is TGCAGTGCTAGTGTGGGATATAATCCACCCCTCCACTTT. The encoded protein is CSASVGYNPPLHF.